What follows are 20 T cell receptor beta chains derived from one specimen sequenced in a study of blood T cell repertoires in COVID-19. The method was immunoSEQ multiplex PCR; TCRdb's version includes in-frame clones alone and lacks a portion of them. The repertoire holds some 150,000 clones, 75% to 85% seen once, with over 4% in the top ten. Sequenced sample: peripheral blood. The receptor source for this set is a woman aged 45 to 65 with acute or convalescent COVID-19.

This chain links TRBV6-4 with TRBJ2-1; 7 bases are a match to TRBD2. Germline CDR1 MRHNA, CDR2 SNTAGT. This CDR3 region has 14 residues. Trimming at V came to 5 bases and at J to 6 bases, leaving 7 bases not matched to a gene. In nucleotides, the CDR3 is TGTGCCAGCAGTAAAAGCGGGGAGCTCAATGAGCAGTTCTTC. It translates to CASSKSGELNEQFF.

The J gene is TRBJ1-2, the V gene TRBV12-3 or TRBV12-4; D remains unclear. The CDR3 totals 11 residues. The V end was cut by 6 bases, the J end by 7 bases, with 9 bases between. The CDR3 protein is CASRLTVGYTF. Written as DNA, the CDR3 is TGTGCCAGCAGACTTACGGTTGGCTACACCTTC.

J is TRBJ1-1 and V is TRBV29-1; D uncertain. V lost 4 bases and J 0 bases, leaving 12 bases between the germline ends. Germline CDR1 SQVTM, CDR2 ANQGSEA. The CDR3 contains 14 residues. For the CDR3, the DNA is TGCAGCGTTGTAGGAGACGGGTTGAACACTGAAGCTTTCTTT. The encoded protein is CSVVGDGLNTEAFF.

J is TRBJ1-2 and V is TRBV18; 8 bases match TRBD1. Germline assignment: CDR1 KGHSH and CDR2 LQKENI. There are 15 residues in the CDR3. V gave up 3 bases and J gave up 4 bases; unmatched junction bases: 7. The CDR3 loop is CASSPGQGGSYGYTF. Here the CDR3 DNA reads TGTGCCAGCTCACCCGGACAGGGAGGAAGCTATGGCTACACCTTC.

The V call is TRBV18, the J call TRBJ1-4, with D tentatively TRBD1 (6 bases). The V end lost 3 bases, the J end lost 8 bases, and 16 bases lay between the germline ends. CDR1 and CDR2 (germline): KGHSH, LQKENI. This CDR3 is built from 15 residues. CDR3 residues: CASSPGRQGQEKLFF. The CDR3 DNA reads TGTGCCAGCTCACCGGGCCGCCAGGGGCAAGAAAAACTGTTTTTT.

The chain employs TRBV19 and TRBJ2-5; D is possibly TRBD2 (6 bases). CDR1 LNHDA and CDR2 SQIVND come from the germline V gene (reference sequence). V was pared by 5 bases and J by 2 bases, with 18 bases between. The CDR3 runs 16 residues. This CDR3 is CASSPWGVAVQETQYF. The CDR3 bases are TGTGCCAGTAGTCCCTGGGGGGTTGCGGTACAAGAGACCCAGTACTTC.

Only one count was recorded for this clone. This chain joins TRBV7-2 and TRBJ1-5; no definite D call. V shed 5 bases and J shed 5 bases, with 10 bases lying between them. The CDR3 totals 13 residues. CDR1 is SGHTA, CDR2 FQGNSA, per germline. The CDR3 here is CASSLSGYQPQHF. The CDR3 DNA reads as TGTGCCAGCAGCCTGTCCGGGTATCAGCCCCAGCATTTT.

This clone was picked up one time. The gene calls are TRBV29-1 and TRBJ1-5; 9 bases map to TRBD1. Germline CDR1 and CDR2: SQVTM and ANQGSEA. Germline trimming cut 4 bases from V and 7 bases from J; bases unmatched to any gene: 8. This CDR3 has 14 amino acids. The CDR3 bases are TGCAGCGTTGTAACTACAGGGGGCCAACAGCCCCAGCATTTT. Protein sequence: CSVVTTGGQQPQHF.

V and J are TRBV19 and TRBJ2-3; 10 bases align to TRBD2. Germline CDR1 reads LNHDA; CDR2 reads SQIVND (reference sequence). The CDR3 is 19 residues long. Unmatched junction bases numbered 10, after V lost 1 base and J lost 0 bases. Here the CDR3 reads CASSIGTSGASSSTDTQYF. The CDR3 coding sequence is TGTGCCAGTAGTATAGGAACTAGCGGGGCCTCCTCTAGCACAGATACGCAGTATTTT.

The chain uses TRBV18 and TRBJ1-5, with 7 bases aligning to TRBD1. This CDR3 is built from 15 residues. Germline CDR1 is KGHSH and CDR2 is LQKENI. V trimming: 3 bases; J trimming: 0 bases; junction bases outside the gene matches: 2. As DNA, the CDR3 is TGTGCCAGCTCACCGGACAGGTATAGCAATCAGCCCCAGCATTTT. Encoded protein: CASSPDRYSNQPQHF.

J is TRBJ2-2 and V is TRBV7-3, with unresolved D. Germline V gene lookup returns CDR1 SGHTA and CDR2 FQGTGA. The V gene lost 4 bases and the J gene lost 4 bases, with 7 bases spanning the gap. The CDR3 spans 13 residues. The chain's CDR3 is CASSSQSTGELFF. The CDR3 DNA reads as TGTGCCAGCAGCTCCCAATCCACCGGGGAGCTGTTTTTT.

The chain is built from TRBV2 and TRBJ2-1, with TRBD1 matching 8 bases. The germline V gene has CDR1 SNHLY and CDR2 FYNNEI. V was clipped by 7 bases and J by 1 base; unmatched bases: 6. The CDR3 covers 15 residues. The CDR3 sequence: CASMSGGKSYNEQFF. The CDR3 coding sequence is TGTGCCAGCATGTCAGGGGGCAAGTCCTACAATGAGCAGTTCTTC.

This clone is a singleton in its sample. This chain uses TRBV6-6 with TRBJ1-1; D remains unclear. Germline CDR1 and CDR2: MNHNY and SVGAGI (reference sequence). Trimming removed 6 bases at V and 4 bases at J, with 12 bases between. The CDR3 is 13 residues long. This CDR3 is CASRATASTEAFF. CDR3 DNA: TGTGCCAGCAGGGCTACAGCAAGCACTGAAGCTTTCTTT.

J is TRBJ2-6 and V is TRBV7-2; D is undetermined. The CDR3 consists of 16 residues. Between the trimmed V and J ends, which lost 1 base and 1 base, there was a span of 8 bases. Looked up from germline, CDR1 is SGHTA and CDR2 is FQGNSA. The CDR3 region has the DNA TGTGCCAGCAGCTTAGTCGCGGTTTCTGGGGCCAACGTCCTGACTTTC. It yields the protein CASSLVAVSGANVLTF.

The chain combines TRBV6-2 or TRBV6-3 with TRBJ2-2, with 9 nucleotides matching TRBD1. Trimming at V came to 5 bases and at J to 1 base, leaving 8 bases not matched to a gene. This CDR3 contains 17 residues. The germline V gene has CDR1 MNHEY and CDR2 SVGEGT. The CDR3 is CASSRRTGQGNTGELFF. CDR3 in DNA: TGTGCCAGCAGTCGTAGAACGGGACAGGGGAACACCGGGGAGCTGTTTTTT.

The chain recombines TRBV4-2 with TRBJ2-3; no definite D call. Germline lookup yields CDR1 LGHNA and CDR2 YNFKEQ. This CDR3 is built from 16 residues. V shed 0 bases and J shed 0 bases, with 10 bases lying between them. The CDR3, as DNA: TGTGCCAGCAGCCAAGAATGGCTGCCTAGCACAGATACGCAGTATTTT. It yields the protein CASSQEWLPSTDTQYF.

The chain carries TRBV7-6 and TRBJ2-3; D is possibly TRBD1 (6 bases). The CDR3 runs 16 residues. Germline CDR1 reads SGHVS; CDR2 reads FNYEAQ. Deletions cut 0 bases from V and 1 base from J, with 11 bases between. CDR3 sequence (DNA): TGTGCCAGCAGCTTAGCAGGTGGGGGCCGCACAGATACGCAGTATTTT. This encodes CASSLAGGGRTDTQYF.

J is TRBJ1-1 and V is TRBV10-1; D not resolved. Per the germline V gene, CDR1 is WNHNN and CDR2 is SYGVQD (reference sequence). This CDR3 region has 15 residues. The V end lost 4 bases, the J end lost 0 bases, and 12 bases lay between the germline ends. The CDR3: CASSGRRRLNTEAFF. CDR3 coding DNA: TGCGCCAGCAGTGGAAGGCGGCGGCTGAACACTGAAGCTTTCTTT.

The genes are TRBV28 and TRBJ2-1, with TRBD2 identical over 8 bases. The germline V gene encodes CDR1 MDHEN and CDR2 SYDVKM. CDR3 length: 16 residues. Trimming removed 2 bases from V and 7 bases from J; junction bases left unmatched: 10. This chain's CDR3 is CASSLETRGGRNEQFF. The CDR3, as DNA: TGTGCCAGCAGTTTAGAAACACGGGGGGGCCGAAATGAGCAGTTCTTC.

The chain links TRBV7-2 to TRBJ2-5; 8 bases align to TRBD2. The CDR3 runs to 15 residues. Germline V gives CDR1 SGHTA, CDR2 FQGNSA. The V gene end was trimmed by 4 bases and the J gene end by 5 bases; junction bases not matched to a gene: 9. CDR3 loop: CASSYSGVLEETQYF. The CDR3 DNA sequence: TGTGCCAGCAGCTATAGCGGGGTCCTTGAGGAGACCCAGTACTTC.